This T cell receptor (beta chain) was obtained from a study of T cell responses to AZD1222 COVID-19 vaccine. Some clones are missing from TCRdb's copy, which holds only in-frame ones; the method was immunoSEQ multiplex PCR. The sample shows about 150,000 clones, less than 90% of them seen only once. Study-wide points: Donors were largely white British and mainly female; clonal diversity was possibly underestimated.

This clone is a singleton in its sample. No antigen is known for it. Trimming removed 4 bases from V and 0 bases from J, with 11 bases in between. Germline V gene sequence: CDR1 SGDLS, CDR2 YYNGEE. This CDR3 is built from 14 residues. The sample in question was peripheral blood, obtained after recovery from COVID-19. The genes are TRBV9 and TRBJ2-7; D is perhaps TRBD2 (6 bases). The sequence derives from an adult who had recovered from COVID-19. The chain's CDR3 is CASSTLGGSYEQYF. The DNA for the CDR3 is TGTGCCAGCAGCACCCTGGGGGGCTCCTACGAGCAGTACTTC.